This T cell receptor (beta chain) is from a study of shared clonotypes between healthy human individuals. Overall study results and limits: Clonotypes not shared had lower generation probabilities than those common to all four donors.

Regarding this clone: Antigen unknown.

Genomic DNA (from each subset) was split evenly across several immunoSEQ plates. When replicate PCRs were run on sorted subsets, they used around 200 ng DNA, about 30,000 T cell genomes. Assay: immunoSEQ multiplex PCR; the TCRdb copy retains only in-frame clones and omits some. The sample includes some 1 million clones, about 80% of them seen just once. CDR1 and CDR2 from the germline V gene are LGHNA and YNFKEQ. The CDR3 is 18 amino acids. The V gene lost 0 bases and the J gene lost 3 bases, with 18 bases spanning the gap. Source material: memory CD4+ T cells sorted from blood. Documented subset: CD45RA-negative fraction. The chain uses TRBV4-2 and TRBJ2-1, with D perhaps TRBD2 (7 bases). The sequence derives from a man between 18 and 29 years old in good health. The CDR3 nucleotides are TGTGCCAGCAGCCAAGATTTAACGGCGGGGGCCGGCTACAATGAGCAGTTCTTC. Its protein product is CASSQDLTAGAGYNEQFF.